The 3 T cell receptor beta chains given below trace back to one sample, sequenced in a study of vaccination effects on CD4 cells after COVID-19. These receptors have no known antigen. The protocol was immunoSEQ multiplex PCR, while the TCRdb copy is restricted to in-frame clones and leaves out a portion. This table holds roughly 41,000 clones, around 73% found once. Around day 10 of culture, CD4+ T cells were separated out. Vaccine administered to participants consisted of two doses of either BNT162b2 or mRNA-1273. Sequenced here: CD4+ T cells from PBMCs cultured without peptide, sampled after COVID-19 vaccination. These receptors originate from a human donor who received a COVID-19 vaccine.

This clone was seen many times. The V gene is TRBV11-2, the J gene TRBJ1-4; weak D call: TRBD1 (5 bases). The CDR3 totals 15 residues. CDR1 is SGHAT and CDR2 is FQNNGV in the germline V gene. Trimming pared 2 bases from V and 4 bases from J, leaving 11 bases between. This CDR3 is CASSLNQGLNEKLFF. In DNA, the CDR3 is TGTGCCAGCAGCTTAAATCAGGGCCTTAATGAAAAACTGTTTTTT.

A few counts support this clone. The chain couples TRBV4-1 to TRBJ2-7, with D possibly being TRBD2 (6 bases). With 3 bases removed from V and 6 bases from J, the gap between germline ends came to 15 bases. The CDR3 runs 14 residues. The V gene's germline CDR1 is MGHRA and CDR2 YSYEKL. The CDR3 is CASSQSSVWAEQYF. The CDR3 region has the DNA TGCGCCAGCAGCCAGTCTAGCGTTTGGGCCGAGCAGTACTTC.

The chain joins TRBV6-5 to TRBJ2-2; the D gene is possibly TRBD1 (5 bases). CDR1 is MNHEY, CDR2 SVGAGI, per germline. The CDR3 sequence is 14 residues long. The V end was cut by 6 bases, the J end by 5 bases, with 13 bases between. The CDR3 DNA reads TGTGCCAGCAGGCAACTCTCAGGGACCGGGGAGCTGTTTTTT. Translation: CASRQLSGTGELFF.